This record covers a single T cell receptor beta chain. Only in-frame clones appear in the TCRdb table, and some are missing; sequencing was by immunoSEQ multiplex PCR. Of around 31,000 clones listed, roughly 95% are singletons. These data come from a study of control samples from healthy donors and cancer patients. The source of this sequence is a man in his fifties or sixties in good health. Sequencing was performed on blood.

The CDR3 nucleotides are TGTGCCAGCAGCCTACTTAGGGGGGCCGGGGAGCTGTTTTTT. It yields the protein CASSLLRGAGELFF. The chain combines TRBV14 with TRBJ2-2, with D possibly being TRBD1 or TRBD2 (6 bases each). Trimming took off 4 bases at V and 6 bases at J, with 12 bases between the two ends. Germline loops: CDR1 SGHDN, CDR2 FVKESK. The CDR3 has 14 residues.